This T cell receptor (beta chain) originates from a study of PD-1 blockade in classical Hodgkin lymphoma. Study-wide context: Nivolumab 3 mg/kg was given intravenously every 2 weeks. Points from the study as a whole: Whoever responded completely had baseline diversity much like that seen in newly diagnosed patients. Undefined causes, possibly disease activity or prior therapy, underlie the repertoire differences.

Some clones are missing from TCRdb's copy, which holds only in-frame ones; the method was immunoSEQ multiplex PCR. Of nearly 60,000 clones detected, around 90% appear once; the ten largest clones hold about 10%. Following autologous stem cell transplantation, relapse occurred in every patient, and exposure to brentuximab vedotin varied. Looked up from germline, CDR1 is SGHRS and CDR2 is YFSETQ. Between the trimmed V and J ends, which lost 3 bases and 1 base, there was a span of 10 bases. The CDR3 sequence is 14 residues long. About this clone itself: The antigen is undetermined.

The rearrangement links TRBV5-1 to TRBJ1-1; no clear D gene. Sequenced material: peripheral blood mononuclear cells (PBMCs), taken before the second cycle of nivolumab. This receptor was identified in a human donor with classical Hodgkin lymphoma. The DNA of the CDR3 is TGCGCCAGCAGCTCTACCCGAGGGAACACTGAAGCTTTCTTT. It specifies CASSSTRGNTEAFF.